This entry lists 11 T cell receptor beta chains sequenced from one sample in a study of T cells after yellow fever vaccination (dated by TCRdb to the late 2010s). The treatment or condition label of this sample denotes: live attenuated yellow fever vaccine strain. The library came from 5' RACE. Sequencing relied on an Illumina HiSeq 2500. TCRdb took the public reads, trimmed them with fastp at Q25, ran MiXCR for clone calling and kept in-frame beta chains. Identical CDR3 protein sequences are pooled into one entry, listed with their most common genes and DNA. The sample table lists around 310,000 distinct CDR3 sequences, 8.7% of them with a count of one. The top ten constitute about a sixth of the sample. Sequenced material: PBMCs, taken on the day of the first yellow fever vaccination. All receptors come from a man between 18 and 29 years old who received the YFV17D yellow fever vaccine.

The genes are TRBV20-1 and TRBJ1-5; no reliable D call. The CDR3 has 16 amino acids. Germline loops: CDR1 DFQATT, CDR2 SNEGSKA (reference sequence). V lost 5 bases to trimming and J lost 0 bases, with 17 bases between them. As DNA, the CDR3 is TGCAGTGCTGTATCTCGAACGGCTCATAGCAATCAGCCCCAGCATTTT. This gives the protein CSAVSRTAHSNQPQHF.

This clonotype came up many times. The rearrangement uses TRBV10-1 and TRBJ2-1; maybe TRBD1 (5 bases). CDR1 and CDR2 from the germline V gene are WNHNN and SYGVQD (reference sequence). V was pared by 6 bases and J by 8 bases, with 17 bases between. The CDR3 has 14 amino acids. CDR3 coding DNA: TGCGCCAGCAGACAAACCCAGGGAAGCGATGAGCAGTTCTTC. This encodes CASRQTQGSDEQFF.

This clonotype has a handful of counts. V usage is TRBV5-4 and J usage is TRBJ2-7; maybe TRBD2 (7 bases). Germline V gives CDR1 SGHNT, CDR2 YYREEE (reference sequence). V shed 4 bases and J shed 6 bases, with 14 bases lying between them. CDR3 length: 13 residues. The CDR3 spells CASSRRGGSEQYF. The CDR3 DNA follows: TGTGCCAGCAGCCGCCGCGGGGGCTCCGAGCAGTACTTC.

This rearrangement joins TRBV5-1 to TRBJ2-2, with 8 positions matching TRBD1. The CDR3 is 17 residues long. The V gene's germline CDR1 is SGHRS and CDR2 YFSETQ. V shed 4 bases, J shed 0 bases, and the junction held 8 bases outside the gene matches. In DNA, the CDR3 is TGCGCCAGCAGCGCGGGTACAGGGGGGACGAACACCGGGGAGCTGTTTTTT. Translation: CASSAGTGGTNTGELFF. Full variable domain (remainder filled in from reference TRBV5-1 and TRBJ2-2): KAGVTQTPRYLIKTRGQQVTLSCSPISGHRSVSWYQQTPGQGLQFLFEYFSETQRNKGNFPGRFSGRQFSNSRSEMNVSTLELGDSALYLCASSAGTGGTNTGELFFGEGSRLTVL.

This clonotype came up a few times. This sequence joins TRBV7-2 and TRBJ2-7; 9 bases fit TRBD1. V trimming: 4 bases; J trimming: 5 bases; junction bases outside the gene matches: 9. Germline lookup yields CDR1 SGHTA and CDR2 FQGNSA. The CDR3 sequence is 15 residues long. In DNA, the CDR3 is TGTGCCAGCAGCTCTTGCCGGGACAGGGTTGACGAGCAGTACGTC. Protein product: CASSSCRDRVDEQYV.

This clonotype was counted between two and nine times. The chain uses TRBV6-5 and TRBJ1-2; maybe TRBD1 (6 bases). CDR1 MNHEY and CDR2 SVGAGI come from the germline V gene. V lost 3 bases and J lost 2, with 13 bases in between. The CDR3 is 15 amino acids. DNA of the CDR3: TGTGCCAGCAGTTATACAGGGAGAGGGAACTATGGCTACACCTTC. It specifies CASSYTGRGNYGYTF.

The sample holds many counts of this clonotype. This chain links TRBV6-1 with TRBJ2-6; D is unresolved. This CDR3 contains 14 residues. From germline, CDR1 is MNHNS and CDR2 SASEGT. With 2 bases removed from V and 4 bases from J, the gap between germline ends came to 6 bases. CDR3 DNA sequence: TGTGCCAGCAGTGAATTACGGGGGGCCAACGTCCTGACTTTC. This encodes CASSELRGANVLTF.

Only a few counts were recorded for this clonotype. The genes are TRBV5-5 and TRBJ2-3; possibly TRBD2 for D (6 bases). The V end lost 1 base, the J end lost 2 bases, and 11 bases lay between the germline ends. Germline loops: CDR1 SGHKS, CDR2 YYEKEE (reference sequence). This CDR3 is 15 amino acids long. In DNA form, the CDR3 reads TGTGCCAGCAGCTTGATTTGGGGGGACACAGATACGCAGTATTTT. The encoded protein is CASSLIWGDTDTQYF.

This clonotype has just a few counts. The CDR3 bases are TGCGCCAGCAGCCCGCGGGGGACGAACACCGGGGAGCTGTTTTTT. This codes for CASSPRGTNTGELFF. The chain couples TRBV4-1 to TRBJ2-2; 7 bases match TRBD2. CDR3 size: 15 residues. V was pared by 4 bases and J by 0 bases, with 2 bases of the junction left unmatched. Germline loops: CDR1 MGHRA, CDR2 YSYEKL.

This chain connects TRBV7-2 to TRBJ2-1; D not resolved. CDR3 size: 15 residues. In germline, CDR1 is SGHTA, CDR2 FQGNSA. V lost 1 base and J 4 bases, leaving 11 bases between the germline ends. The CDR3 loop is CASSLGSPKYNEQFF. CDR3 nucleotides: TGTGCCAGCAGCTTAGGAAGCCCGAAATACAATGAGCAGTTCTTC. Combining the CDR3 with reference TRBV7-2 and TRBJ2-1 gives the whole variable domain GAGVSQSPSNKVTEKGKDVELRCDPISGHTALYWYRQSLGQGLEFLIYFQGNSAPDKSGLPSDRFSAERTGGSVSTLTIQRTQQEDSAVYLCASSLGSPKYNEQFFGPGTRLTVL.

CDR3 in amino acids: CASSMGRTNTEAFF. The CDR3 DNA reads TGTGCCAGCAGCATGGGACGGACGAACACTGAAGCTTTCTTT. The J gene is TRBJ1-1, the V gene TRBV7-2, with TRBD1 as a possible D gene (5 bases). This CDR3 region has 14 residues. V was shortened by 5 bases and J by 1 base, with 11 bases between the two germline ends. CDR1 and CDR2 (germline): SGHTA, FQGNSA.